This record looks at one T cell receptor beta chain sequence and its context. Antigen unknown. Individual cDNA molecules received unique molecular identifiers during library preparation. TCRdb called the 5' RACE reads again in MiXCR, with one record for every CDR3 protein. This sample yields some 76,000 distinct CDR3 sequences, of which roughly 15% are seen a single time; around 15% belongs to the top ten. These data belong to a study of early T cells in non-severe SARS-CoV-2 infection. Overall study context: Sequencing input comprised bulk RNA from unsorted whole blood; chain pairing was not available.

Overall study results and limits: The study's VDJdb matching favored anti-spike CD8 responses and missed private and CD4 specificities.

The V gene lost 0 bases and the J gene lost 4 bases, with 13 bases spanning the gap. The CDR3 has 16 amino acids. Germline CDR1 is LGHDT and CDR2 is YNNKEL (reference sequence). This chain connects TRBV3-1 to TRBJ2-1; D call uncertain. The TCR was taken from an adult who was a healthcare worker with PCR-confirmed SARS-CoV-2 infection or an uninfected control (not recorded which). Sample: whole blood. CDR3 in amino acids: CASSQDPSGLYNEQFF. CDR3 DNA sequence: TGTGCCAGCAGCCAAGACCCCTCGGGTCTGTACAATGAGCAGTTCTTC.